One T cell receptor (beta chain) is described in this entry. Its antigen is not known. This entry comes from a study of post-analysis software for immune sequencing data. The study's findings and limits: About five TRBV segments were more frequent in patients than controls; TRBV5-6, TRBV5-1 and TRBV20-1 belonged to this group. Versus controls, multiple sclerosis patients showed significantly lower diversity (normalized Chao1).

This CDR3 spans 11 amino acids. The germline V gene encodes CDR1 DFQATT and CDR2 SNEGSKA (reference sequence). Trimming shortened V by 6 bases and J by 4 bases, and 9 bases separated the two germline ends. Unique molecular identifiers tagged the TCR beta cDNA libraries. TCRdb re-called the PCR reads with MiXCR, one entry per CDR3 protein. The sample contains around 710,000 distinct CDR3 sequences, around 42% of which appear only once. J is TRBJ1-2 and V is TRBV20-1; D unclear. Material for sequencing was blood. The source is a girl aged 5-17 years with multiple sclerosis. In DNA form, the CDR3 reads TGCAGTGCCACAAACGTCTATGGCTACACCTTC. The encoded protein is CSATNVYGYTF.